The clone carrying this T cell receptor beta chain was picked up a small number of times. Its antigen remains unknown. Since all of the isolated RNA was reverse transcribed, expressed TCRB transcripts were what got sequenced. Some clones are missing from TCRdb's copy, which holds only in-frame ones; the method was immunoSEQ multiplex PCR. The sample has about 180,000 clones; about 13% are singletons. These data come from a study of beta chain features in type 1 diabetes. CD45RO/CCR7/CD25/CD127/CD95/CD27 sorting isolated CD4+ naive, central memory, regulatory and stem cell-like memory cells. V gave up 2 bases and J gave up 5 bases, with 16 bases separating them. The CDR3 length is 16 residues. CDR1 is MGHDK and CDR2 is SYGVNS in the germline V gene. Study-wide results and limits: The study found moderately but significantly shorter TCRB CDR3s in all four CD4+ subsets of Type 1 diabetes patients. Compared to healthy donors, patients appeared to have naive, central memory and Treg TCRB repertoires that were more alike.

The sample taken for sequencing was central memory CD4+ T cells from blood. The clonotype originates from a woman younger than 35 in good health. The J gene is TRBJ1-5, the V gene TRBV25-1; weak D call: TRBD1 (5 bases). This CDR3 is CASSEGQESGDQPQHF. The CDR3 DNA follows: TGTGCCAGCAGTGAAGGACAAGAGAGTGGAGATCAGCCCCAGCATTTT.